This TCR delta chain came from a study of gamma-delta T cells after stem cell transplantation. The CDR3 runs to 19 residues. The V and J ends lost 0 bases and 0 bases respectively, with 22 bases between them. Germline V gives CDR1 GEAIGNYY, CDR2 EKD. TCRdb fed the RT-PCR reads into CATT to redo clone calling. Among about 3,200 delta-chain clones, under 20% were seen once, and the ten largest hold around 14%. Worth noting for this clone: A clone one base away is much larger, so this may be a read error. This CDR3 is also generated by other DNA sequences in the sample.

Sequencing was done on a sample of gamma-delta T cells. This TCR derives from a human donor. It is not recorded whose cells these are; they may come from a transplant donor. This sequence joins TRDV2 and TRDJ1; D is uncertain. The CDR3 DNA reads as TGTGCCTGTGACACCGTGGGTGGTTTCCCCGCGACCAACACCGATAAACTCATCTTT. Amino acids: CACDTVGGFPATNTDKLIF.